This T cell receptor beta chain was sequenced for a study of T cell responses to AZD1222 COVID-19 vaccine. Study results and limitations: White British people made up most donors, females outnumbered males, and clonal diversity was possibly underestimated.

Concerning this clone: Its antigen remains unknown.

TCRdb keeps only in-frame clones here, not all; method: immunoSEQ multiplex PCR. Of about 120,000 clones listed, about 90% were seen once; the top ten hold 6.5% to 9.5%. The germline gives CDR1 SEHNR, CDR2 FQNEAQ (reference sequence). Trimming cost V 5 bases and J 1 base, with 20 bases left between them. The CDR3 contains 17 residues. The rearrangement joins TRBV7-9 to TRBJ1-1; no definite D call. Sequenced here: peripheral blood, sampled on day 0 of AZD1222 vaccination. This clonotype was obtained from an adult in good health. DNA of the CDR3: TGTGCCAGCAGCCCCGGCCGGTCGAGGTTTTCGAACACTGAAGCTTTCTTT. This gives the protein CASSPGRSRFSNTEAFF.